This T cell receptor (beta chain) emerged from a study of blood T cell repertoires in COVID-19. As for the study in general: Spain, Italy and the United States supplied samples that represented acute and convalescent COVID-19.

V was pared by 3 bases and J by 9 bases, with 13 bases of the junction left unmatched. Germline CDR1 is MGHRA and CDR2 is YSYEKL. The CDR3 loop spans 15 amino acids. Original processing methods: Reference gene primers were amplified, and this amplification served to estimate nucleated cell counts. TCRdb's copy holds only in-frame clones and misses some; the assay was immunoSEQ multiplex PCR. The V and J calls and clone size come from that table; D and trimming were worked out from the DNA. The sample lists about 280,000 clones, 70% to 90% occurring once. This clone has more than one count but fewer than ten. Categorization into cohorts depended on clinical history that participants reported.

What was sequenced was PBMCs or T cells enriched from blood (not recorded which). This receptor was obtained from a woman aged 40-49 years who had recovered from COVID-19. This rearrangement joins TRBV4-1 to TRBJ2-7; TRBD1 matches 8 bases. The CDR3 DNA sequence: TGCGCCAGCAGCCAGATACCGGGACAGGTTGAAGGGCAGTACTTC. This sequence encodes CASSQIPGQVEGQYF.